These 22 T cell receptor beta chains came from one sample sequenced in a study of blood T cell dynamics during melanoma immunotherapy (dated by TCRdb to the early 2020s). This specimen's time point label, interpreted: pre-treatment baseline. The library was produced with the immunoSEQ multiplex PCR assay. TCRdb mirrors the immuneACCESS table, restricted to in-frame sequences. Some clones are absent from its copies; in checked studies, under half trace to an unresolved V gene, and the reason for the others is unknown. The sample yields 15,000 to 20,000 clones; roughly nine tenths were counted once. In total, the top ten clones hold about 2% of the sample. The starting material was blood, obtained from a patient treated with checkpoint blockade. These receptors were taken from a human donor with melanoma.

The V gene is TRBV11-2, the J gene TRBJ2-3, with TRBD1 as a possible D gene (6 bases). This CDR3 region has 16 residues. Germline CDR1 reads SGHAT; CDR2 reads FQNNGV. V was cut by 5 bases and J by 8 bases, with 23 bases left in between. CDR3 DNA: TGTGCCAGCAGCGACTTCCTCAGACAGGCGGTTGGTACGCAGTATTTT. Translating it yields CASSDFLRQAVGTQYF.

The DNA for the CDR3 is TGTGCCAGCAGCGGACAGGGGAAGGACAATCAGCCCCAGCATTTT. It specifies CASSGQGKDNQPQHF. The chain joins TRBV25-1 to TRBJ1-5; TRBD1 agrees at 9 bases. The CDR3 runs to 15 residues. V shed 6 bases, J shed 3 bases, and the junction held 6 bases outside the gene matches. In germline, CDR1 is MGHDK, CDR2 SYGVNS.

The chain links TRBV11-3 to TRBJ1-1; no firm D call. The CDR3 sequence is 14 residues long. V was clipped by 1 base and J by 7 bases, with 13 bases between them. Looked up from germline, CDR1 is SGHNT and CDR2 is YENEEA. CDR3 region: CASSLAGSQGEAFF. DNA of the CDR3: TGTGCCAGCAGCTTAGCGGGCAGCCAAGGTGAAGCTTTCTTT.

DNA for the CDR3: TGTGCCAGCACATCCTTAGCGGGACTGACGCAGTATTTT. Amino acids: CASTSLAGLTQYF. V is TRBV7-2 and J is TRBJ2-3, with TRBD2 matching over 8 bases. The CDR3 has 13 residues. The ends lost 7 bases at V and 9 bases at J; junction bases unmatched: 9. CDR1 SGHTA and CDR2 FQGNSA come from the germline V gene.

The chain uses TRBV7-2 and TRBJ1-3; 10 nucleotides line up with TRBD1. Germline assignment: CDR1 SGHTA and CDR2 FQGNSA. The V segment lost 5 bases and the J segment 4 bases; nucleotides outside the gene matches: 5. The CDR3 is 15 residues long. CDR3 in DNA: TGTGCCAGCAGCGCAGACAGGGGGCCAGGAAACACCATATATTTT. It encodes CASSADRGPGNTIYF.

The chain carries TRBV4-1 and TRBJ1-1; a weak D match, TRBD1 (6 bases). The CDR3 spans 15 residues. V lost 1 base, J lost 1 base, and 10 bases lay in between. Germline-derived CDR1 and CDR2 are MGHRA and YSYEKL. This CDR3 is CASSQVAGANTEAFF. The DNA for the CDR3 is TGCGCCAGCAGCCAAGTTGCGGGGGCGAACACTGAAGCTTTCTTT.

The chain uses TRBV5-1 and TRBJ2-6; D perhaps matches TRBD2 (7 bases). The ends were cut back, 6 bases at V and 2 bases at J, with 15 bases in the middle. This CDR3 has 16 amino acids. Germline lookup yields CDR1 SGHRS and CDR2 YFSETQ. Written as DNA, the CDR3 is TGCGCCAGCACCGAAGGCGGGGGCCCTGGGGCCAACGTCCTGACTTTC. It is translated as CASTEGGGPGANVLTF.

The chain links TRBV5-6 to TRBJ2-7; D perhaps matches TRBD1 (5 bases). CDR3 length: 14 amino acids. Germline CDR1 is SGHDT and CDR2 is YYEEEE. The V end lost 4 bases, the J end lost 0 bases, and 11 bases lay between the germline ends. The CDR3, as DNA: TGTGCCAGCAGCGCGACAGTTCTCTCCTACGAGCAGTACTTC. It yields the protein CASSATVLSYEQYF. Looking up the rest from reference TRBV5-6 and TRBJ2-7 gives the full variable domain: DAGVTQSPTHLIKTRGQQVTLRCSPKSGHDTVSWYQQALGQGPQFIFQYYEEEERQRGNFPDRFSGHQFPNYSSELNVNALLLGDSALYLCASSATVLSYEQYFGPGTRLTVT.

This clone was detected once. The chain links TRBV5-4 to TRBJ1-2; a weak D match, TRBD1 (6 bases). Per germline, CDR1 SGHNT and CDR2 YYREEE (reference sequence). This CDR3 contains 15 residues. V dropped 0 bases and J dropped 7 bases, with 16 bases sitting between them. CDR3 nucleotide sequence: TGTGCCAGCAGCTTGGAAACGGGGGCTTTTGGTGGCTACACCTTC. Translated: CASSLETGAFGGYTF.

As concerns this clone: A read error may account for a junction end that differs from germline. The chain employs TRBV20-1 and TRBJ1-2, with D hard to call. This CDR3 is built from 11 residues. Germline loops: CDR1 DFQATT, CDR2 SNEGSKA (reference sequence). The CDR3 protein is CSARTNDGYTF. For the CDR3, the DNA is TGCAGTGCGAGGACTAACGATGGCTACACCTTC.

V and J are TRBV6-5 and TRBJ1-3; D may be TRBD1 (5 bases). The CDR3 length is 15 residues. V dropped 5 bases and J dropped 3 bases, with 14 bases sitting between them. Germline loops: CDR1 MNHEY, CDR2 SVGAGI. CDR3 coding DNA: TGTGCCAGCAGTCCCACAGGTGTAGGTGGAAACACCATATATTTT. This gives the protein CASSPTGVGGNTIYF.

The chain has TRBV4-3 and TRBJ2-1; a possible D gene is TRBD2 (6 bases). Trimming stripped 0 bases from V and 2 bases from J, with 14 bases between. Looked up from germline, CDR1 is LGHNA and CDR2 is YSLEER. The CDR3 length is 17 residues. CDR3 bases: TGCGCCAGCAGCCAAGATAGAGCACTAGCTGCCTACAATGAGCAGTTCTTC. It encodes CASSQDRALAAYNEQFF.

This clone was seen once. The chain joins TRBV5-8 to TRBJ2-7; D call uncertain. Germline CDR1 reads SGHTS; CDR2 reads YDEGEE. CDR3 length: 13 residues. The V end was cut by 2 bases, the J end by 7 bases, with 13 bases between. The DNA of the CDR3 is TGTGCCAGCAGCTTAGGCAGGAGTGGTGAGCAGTACTTC. This translates into CASSLGRSGEQYF.

This sequence joins TRBV5-1 and TRBJ2-3; tentatively, D is TRBD2 (5 bases). Germline CDR1 reads SGHRS; CDR2 reads YFSETQ. Trimming left V 0 bases short and J 4 bases short, with 9 bases between. The CDR3 sequence is 14 residues long. DNA for the CDR3: TGCGCCAGCAGCTTGGGGGGAGAGGCAGATACGCAGTATTTT. It translates to CASSLGGEADTQYF. Supplemented by reference TRBV5-1 and TRBJ2-3, the full variable domain reads KAGVTQTPRYLIKTRGQQVTLSCSPISGHRSVSWYQQTPGQGLQFLFEYFSETQRNKGNFPGRFSGRQFSNSRSEMNVSTLELGDSALYLCASSLGGEADTQYFGPGTRLTVL.

Regarding this clone: An end of the junction differs from the germline gene, which may be a read error. The J gene is TRBJ2-5, the V gene TRBV7-7, with 8 bases aligning to TRBD1. There are 13 residues in the CDR3. The germline V gene encodes CDR1 SSHAT and CDR2 FNYEAQ (reference sequence). The CDR3 coding sequence is TGTGCTAGCAGCTACAGGGGGAAAGAGACCCAGTACTTC. Its translation: CASSYRGKETQYF.

V usage is TRBV15 and J usage is TRBJ2-3; D is uncertain. CDR3 length: 16 amino acids. CDR1 and CDR2 from the germline V gene are LNHNV and YYDKDF (reference sequence). Between the trimmed V and J ends, which lost 0 bases and 1 base, there was a span of 11 bases. CDR3 nucleotides: TGTGCCACCAGCAGAGATAGGACCCTCGGCACAGATACGCAGTATTTT. This sequence encodes CATSRDRTLGTDTQYF. The full variable domain, in which reference TRBV15 and TRBJ2-3 provide the parts outside the CDR3, is DAMVIQNPRYQVTQFGKPVTLSCSQTLNHNVMYWYQQKSSQAPKLLFHYYDKDFNNEADTPDNFQSRRPNTSFCFLDIRSPGLGDTAMYLCATSRDRTLGTDTQYFGPGTRLTVL.

This chain uses TRBV5-6 with TRBJ2-5, with 7 bases identical to TRBD2. The germline gives CDR1 SGHDT, CDR2 YYEEEE. CDR3 size: 15 residues. V was pared by 0 bases and J by 7 bases, with 9 bases of the junction left unmatched. CDR3 loop: CASSLGTSGLGTQYF. The CDR3 DNA follows: TGTGCCAGCAGCTTGGGGACTAGTGGTCTCGGGACCCAGTACTTC.

V usage is TRBV6-5 and J usage is TRBJ1-2; 9 bases map to TRBD1. The V gene end was trimmed by 0 bases and the J gene end by 8 bases; junction bases not matched to a gene: 4. The CDR3 is 14 residues long. Germline V gene lookup returns CDR1 MNHEY and CDR2 SVGAGI. CDR3 amino acids: CASSYSGQGDGYTF. The CDR3 nucleotides are TGTGCCAGCAGTTACTCGGGACAGGGCGACGGCTACACCTTC.

The J gene is TRBJ1-3, the V gene TRBV19, with 8 bases aligning to TRBD1. The CDR3 covers 15 residues. Per germline, CDR1 LNHDA and CDR2 SQIVND (reference sequence). The junction had 4 bases not matched to a gene; V was cut back by 5 bases and J by 1 base. The CDR3 coding sequence is TGTGCCAGTAGTCCCCGGACAGGGTCTGGAAACACCATATATTTT. It is translated as CASSPRTGSGNTIYF.

J is TRBJ2-3 and V is TRBV7-2; 13 bases line up with TRBD2. The CDR3 contains 17 residues. From germline, CDR1 is SGHTA and CDR2 FQGNSA. J was trimmed by 1 base and V by 5 bases; bases with no gene match: 6. CDR3 nucleotides: TGTGCCAGCAGCCCTCCCGGACTAGCGGGGGGCACAGATACGCAGTATTTT. Protein: CASSPPGLAGGTDTQYF.

The V gene is TRBV28, the J gene TRBJ1-2; tentative D call: TRBD1 (5 bases). CDR1 MDHEN and CDR2 SYDVKM come from the germline V gene. The CDR3 totals 13 residues. Trimming removed 6 bases at V and 2 bases at J, with 10 bases between. The CDR3 here is CASSYQGNYGYTF. The CDR3 bases are TGTGCCAGCAGCTATCAGGGCAACTATGGCTACACCTTC.

CDR3 amino acids: CASSGLAGDYEQYF. CDR3 nucleotides: TGTGCCAGCAGCGGCCTAGCGGGGGACTACGAGCAGTACTTC. The rearrangement joins TRBV5-6 to TRBJ2-7, with 10 bases that match TRBD2. The CDR3 runs 14 residues. V dropped 4 bases and J dropped 3; count of bases not matched to a gene: 4. The V gene's germline CDR1 is SGHDT and CDR2 YYEEEE. The variable domain in full, with the rest retrieved from reference TRBV5-6 and TRBJ2-7, is DAGVTQSPTHLIKTRGQQVTLRCSPKSGHDTVSWYQQALGQGPQFIFQYYEEEERQRGNFPDRFSGHQFPNYSSELNVNALLLGDSALYLCASSGLAGDYEQYFGPGTRLTVT.